A selection of T cell receptor beta chains follows, all from one sample in a study of T cells in Graves' hyperthyroidism and ophthalmopathy. TCRdb re-called the multiplex PCR reads through MiXCR, storing one row per CDR3 protein. Found here are 480,000 or so distinct CDR3 sequences, about 46% of them singletons; the top ten hold about 40%. Sequencing was done on a sample of peripheral blood or thyroid tissue (not recorded which). All receptors derive from an adult woman with Graves' disease, either hyperthyroidism or ophthalmopathy (not recorded which). Each CDR3 is given with its conserved first and last residue. A D gene is named only where the DNA matches it firmly. The size entry is marked missing in some rows and otherwise reads once, few, many or a size class.

TRBJ2-7 TRBV9 many TRBD2 14 CASSAIAGTYEQYF TGTGCCAGCAGCGCGATAGCGGGAACCTACGAGCAGTACTTC
TRBJ2-2 TRBV2 many NA 12 CASRTHTGELFF TGTGCCAGCAGAACTCACACCGGGGAGCTGTTTTTT
TRBJ1-2 TRBV20-1 NA NA 12 CSAALGDDGYTF TGCAGTGCCGCCCTCGGGGACGATGGCTACACCTTC
TRBJ1-1 TRBV7-9 many NA 12 CASNRMNTEAFF TGTGCCAGCAATCGAATGAACACTGAAGCTTTCTTT
TRBJ1-5 TRBV7-2 NA TRBD1 16 CASSLTATGLFQPQHF TGTGCCAGCAGCTTAACGGCGACAGGGTTATTTCAGCCCCAGCATTTT
TRBJ2-6 TRBV4-2 few NA 17 CASSQEGKVSGANVLTF TGTGCCAGCAGCCAAGAGGGGAAGGTCTCTGGGGCCAACGTCCTGACTTTC
TRBJ2-1 TRBV5-1 few TRBD1 14 CASSLRTGDNEQFF TGCGCCAGCAGCTTGAGGACAGGGGACAATGAGCAGTTCTTC
TRBJ1-2 TRBV19 NA NA 11 CASRMTRGYTF TGTGCCAGTAGGATGACAAGAGGCTACACCTTC
TRBJ1-1 TRBV2 once NA 14 CASSWTDMNTEAFF TGTGCCAGCAGTTGGACAGATATGAACACTGAAGCTTTCTTT
TRBJ1-6 TRBV10-3 NA NA 16 CAISESNRRNNSPLHF TGTGCCATCAGTGAGTCGAATCGTCGGAATAATTCACCCCTCCACTTT
TRBJ2-7 TRBV11-3 NA NA 16 CASSSSGQGFGYEQYF NA
TRBJ2-7 TRBV7-6 NA NA 16 CASSLAGGGAFNEQYF TGTGCCAGCAGCTTAGCTGGAGGGGGCGCTTTCAACGAGCAGTACTTC
TRBJ2-2 TRBV7-3 many NA 13 CASSSGNTGELFF TGTGCCAGCAGCTCCGGGAACACCGGGGAGCTGTTTTTT
TRBJ1-6 TRBV15 many NA 14 CATSRVRSGSPLHF TGTGCCACCAGCAGAGTTCGTTCAGGATCACCCCTCCACTTT
TRBJ2-2 TRBV7-2 NA NA 14 CASSPRGGGRELFF TGTGCCAGCAGCCCACGAGGCGGAGGACGGGAGCTGTTTTTT
TRBJ1-2 TRBV19 many NA 14 CASTPKGGFGGYTF TGTGCCAGTACCCCAAAAGGGGGATTCGGTGGCTACACCTTC
TRBJ1-4 TRBV5-5 NA NA 15 CASSLQAGTGEKLFF TGTGCCAGCAGCCTCCAAGCGGGAACGGGTGAAAAACTGTTTTTT
TRBJ1-2 TRBV20-1 many TRBD1 13 CSAVTGTNYGYTF TGCAGTGCTGTGACAGGGACTAACTATGGCTACACCTTC
TRBJ2-5 TRBV2 once NA 14 CASRGGPVMETQYF TGTGCCAGCAGGGGAGGTCCGGTTATGGAGACCCAGTACTTC
TRBJ1-2 TRBV10-2 NA TRBD1 14 CASSGGQGTYGYTF TGCGCCAGCAGCGGAGGACAGGGGACCTATGGCTACACCTTC
TRBJ2-5 TRBV29-1 NA TRBD1 15 CSVETGTGLQETQYF TGCAGCGTTGAGACCGGGACAGGGCTCCAAGAGACCCAGTACTTC
TRBJ1-1 TRBV12-3/TRBV12-4 many NA 12 CASSPDPVRAFF TGTGCCAGCAGCCCAGACCCTGTGAGAGCTTTCTTT
TRBJ2-4 TRBV7-8 NA TRBD2 18 CASSLGLAGGPIKNIQYF TGTGCCAGCAGCTTGGGACTAGCGGGAGGGCCTATAAAAAACATTCAGTACTTC
TRBJ1-5 TRBV20-1 many NA 15 CSARDGRRGNQPQHF TGCAGTGCTAGAGATGGACGGCGGGGCAATCAGCCCCAGCATTTT
TRBJ2-7 TRBV20-1 NA NA 13 CSARVMSNYEQYF TGCAGTGCTAGAGTAATGAGTAACTACGAGCAGTACTTC
TRBJ1-6 TRBV10-3 few NA 15 CAISGSDRGFRPLHF TGTGCCATCAGCGGTTCGGACCGTGGTTTCAGACCCCTCCACTTT
TRBJ2-7 TRBV29-1 many NA 11 CSVGESYEQYF TGCAGCGTTGGTGAGTCCTACGAGCAGTACTTC
TRBJ1-1 TRBV12-3/TRBV12-4 few NA 11 CASSSGPRAFF TGTGCCAGCAGTTCCGGACCTCGGGCTTTCTTT
TRBJ2-5 TRBV7-9 NA TRBD2 15 CASSSGRGLVETQYF TGTGCCAGCAGCTCCGGTCGAGGACTAGTGGAGACCCAGTACTTC
TRBJ2-7 TRBV4-3 many NA 14 CASSQERSSYEQYF TGCGCCAGCAGCCAAGAACGCAGCTCCTACGAGCAGTACTTC
TRBJ2-7 TRBV25-1 NA NA 13 CASSTRNSGGLYF TGTGCCAGCAGTACCCGGAACTCCGGCGGGCTGTACTTC
TRBJ1-1 TRBV6-5 few NA 15 CASSLTQQSHTEAFF TGTGCCAGCAGTTTAACCCAACAGAGTCACACTGAAGCTTTCTTT
TRBJ2-3 TRBV29-1 NA NA 13 CSVGLGSTDTQYF TGCAGCGTTGGGCTCGGGAGTACAGATACGCAGTATTTT
TRBJ2-6 TRBV10-3 NA NA 14 CAISPSSGANVLTF TGTGCCATCAGCCCTAGCTCTGGGGCCAACGTCCTGACTTTC
TRBJ2-5 TRBV11-1 many TRBD2 16 CASSQGLAGGQETQYF TGTGCCAGCAGCCAAGGACTAGCGGGAGGACAAGAGACCCAGTACTTC
TRBJ2-2 TRBV5-5 NA NA 15 CASSLAPPPPGELFF TGTGCCAGCAGCTTGGCCCCCCCTCCTCCCGGGGAGCTGTTTTTT
TRBJ2-7 TRBV7-2 NA TRBD2 20 CASSVGEGRARLAGVYEQYF TGTGCCAGCAGCGTAGGGGAGGGCAGGGCCAGACTAGCGGGAGTATACGAGCAGTACTTC
TRBJ1-2 TRBV6-6 NA NA 14 CASTRQEPSYGYTF TGTGCCAGCACAAGACAGGAGCCAAGCTATGGCTACACCTTC
TRBJ1-1 TRBV20-1 once NA 18 CSARPWEVASLANTEAFF TGCAGTGCTAGGCCGTGGGAGGTGGCGTCGCTGGCGAACACTGAAGCTTTCTTT
TRBJ2-7 TRBV28 NA NA 11 CASSPMYEQYF TGTGCCAGCAGTCCTATGTACGAGCAGTACTTC
TRBJ1-5 TRBV2 NA NA 13 CASRALSNQPQHF TGTGCCAGCAGGGCCCTCAGCAATCAGCCCCAGCATTTT
TRBJ2-5 TRBV7-2 NA NA 13 CASARQVQETQYF TGTGCCAGCGCCCGACAGGTGCAAGAGACCCAGTACTTC
TRBJ2-5 TRBV7-3 many TRBD1 15 CASSPRGTGRETQYF TGTGCCAGCAGCCCCCGGGGGACAGGGAGGGAGACCCAGTACTTC
TRBJ1-6 TRBV7-8 NA NA 12 CASSFLSSPLHF TGTGCCAGCAGCTTTCTGTCTTCACCCCTCCACTTT
TRBJ1-1 TRBV20-1 NA NA 12 CSARGDDTEAFF TGCAGTGCTAGAGGGGACGACACTGAAGCTTTCTTT
TRBJ1-1 TRBV20-1 NA TRBD1 14 CSAHQGDRGTEAFF TGCAGTGCCCACCAGGGGGACCGGGGCACTGAAGCTTTCTTT
TRBJ2-5 TRBV7-9 many NA 13 CASSFSDWETQYF TGTGCCAGCAGCTTCAGCGATTGGGAGACCCAGTACTTC
TRBJ1-6 TRBV9 many NA 16 CASSVGLGVGNSPLHF TGTGCCAGCAGCGTAGGACTCGGGGTGGGCAATTCACCCCTCCACTTT
TRBJ1-1 TRBV6-4 NA NA 15 CASSEMRATNTEAFF TGTGCCAGCAGTGAGATGAGGGCAACGAACACTGAAGCTTTCTTT
TRBJ1-5 TRBV5-6 few NA 14 CASTQRGSNQPQHF TGTGCCAGCACCCAACGGGGGAGCAATCAGCCCCAGCATTTT
TRBJ1-2 TRBV19 NA NA 17 CASSLAERPLDNYGYTF TGTGCCAGTAGTTTGGCAGAGCGGCCCCTCGACAACTATGGCTACACCTTC